A single T cell receptor (beta chain) is shown here with its context. The data stem from a study of blood T cell repertoires in COVID-19. In the study overall: Whether acute or convalescent, the COVID-19 samples came from the United States, Italy and Spain. T cells, B-cell-depleted T cells, or PBMCs supplied cDNA or gDNA.

Source study methods: Counts of nucleated cells, estimated from reference gene primer amplification, were obtained. Assay used: immunoSEQ multiplex PCR; TCRdb lists only in-frame clones, some missing. The DNA was the basis for D and trimming; V, J and clone size are from that table. The sample holds more than 70,000 clones, 80% to 90% seen once. The V and J ends lost 4 bases and 5 bases respectively, with 6 bases between them. CDR1 is SNHLY, CDR2 FYNNEI, per germline. CDR3 length: 12 amino acids. Sequencing used peripheral blood. The receptor was derived from a woman aged 80 or over with active or convalescent COVID-19. The rearrangement uses TRBV2 and TRBJ2-1; the D is unclear. The CDR3 DNA reads as TGTGCCAGCAGTGTTTCCAACAATGAGCAGTTCTTC. Translation: CASSVSNNEQFF.